The 2 T cell receptor beta chains below come from one sample, sequenced in a study. TCRdb reprocessed the RT-PCR reads with MiXCR, giving one entry per CDR3 protein. The profile shows more than 600,000 distinct CDR3 sequences, 12% to 15% of them singletons. Material: memory CD4+ T cells from blood. The receptors come from a female donor in good health, serving as a healthy control.

V usage is TRBV20-1 and J usage is TRBJ1-1; the match to TRBD1 covers 8 bases. The CDR3 runs to 16 residues. V shed 3 bases, J shed 5 bases, and the junction held 14 bases outside the gene matches. Germline lookup yields CDR1 DFQATT and CDR2 SNEGSKA (reference sequence). The CDR3 DNA follows: TGCAGTGCTAGTGGGCCCTTCACAGGGGGAAGAACTGAAGCTTTCTTT. Translated, it gives CSASGPFTGGRTEAFF.

V and J are TRBV18 and TRBJ1-1; the D gene is possibly TRBD1 (5 bases). The CDR3 length is 16 residues. Germline V gives CDR1 KGHSH, CDR2 LQKENI. Trimming pared 3 bases from V and 0 bases from J, leaving 14 bases between. Written as DNA, the CDR3 is TGTGCCAGCTCACCCTGGGCAGGGACTATGAACACTGAAGCTTTCTTT. Translating it yields CASSPWAGTMNTEAFF.